The 3 T cell receptor beta chains listed next were all sequenced from one sample in a study of T cells in Graves' hyperthyroidism and ophthalmopathy. The CDR3 regions of TCR beta were amplified from RNA transcripts. First-round RT-PCR with HTBI primers amplified the TCR CDR3 region. TCRdb redid the calling of the multiplex PCR reads with MiXCR, one entry per CDR3 protein. Here the sample spans 350,000 to 400,000 distinct CDR3 sequences, about 15% being singletons. The sample comprised blood. Every receptor here comes from a woman aged 30 to 39 with Graves' hyperthyroidism.

V usage is TRBV3-1 and J usage is TRBJ2-5; TRBD2 is a possible D gene (6 bases). Per germline, CDR1 LGHDT and CDR2 YNNKEL (reference sequence). Trimming took 3 bases from V and 5 from J, leaving 19 bases between them. This CDR3 spans 16 amino acids. In nucleotides, the CDR3 is TGTGCCAGCAGCCAGGACTACAGGATTTTGGGTGAGACCCAGTACTTC. Translated: CASSQDYRILGETQYF.

This clonotype has only a few counts. The V gene is TRBV12-3 or TRBV12-4, the J gene TRBJ1-1; D perhaps matches TRBD1 (6 bases). Trimming stripped 4 bases from V and 4 bases from J, with 16 bases between. The CDR3 is made up of 15 amino acids. The CDR3 DNA reads TGTGCCAGCAGTTATTACAGGAAGGGGGGCACTGAAGCTTTCTTT. As protein: CASSYYRKGGTEAFF.

In its sample, this clonotype was seen once. The genes are TRBV6-2 or TRBV6-3 and TRBJ2-1; 9 bases agree with TRBD1. The V gene end was trimmed by 5 bases and the J gene end by 12 bases; junction bases not matched to a gene: 8. The CDR3 covers 13 residues. Per the germline V gene, CDR1 is MNHEY and CDR2 is SVGEGT. CDR3 protein: CASSPYRGLWQFF. The CDR3, as DNA: TGTGCCAGCAGTCCATACAGGGGGCTGTGGCAGTTCTTC.